This TCR beta chain was identified during a study of cytomegalovirus exposure and HLA in healthy donors. The wider study: Of around 410 genotyped donors, more than 75% grouped in the Caucasian-associated ancestry cluster. Broader study findings: HLA allele associations emerged for 17,000 or so TCR beta sequences in a later analysis, at 0.05 false discovery rate. Later on, a genetic analysis was performed. It linked a missense variant in DCLRE1C with V- and J-gene trimming of TCR beta.

Donors likely had unrecorded immune exposures despite being nominally healthy when sampled. Regarding this clone: Its target is not known.

From germline, CDR1 is MNHEY and CDR2 SVGAGI. This CDR3 region has 14 residues. Trimming cost V 5 bases and J 7 bases, with 14 bases left between them. Vbeta (60) and Jbeta (13) primers were used in the PCR. This table comes from immunoSEQ multiplex PCR, and its TCRdb copy is limited to in-frame clones, with some not included. The sample has about 170,000 clones, 75% to 90% seen once. Sequencing was carried out using PBMCs. The TCR comes from a boy younger than 10 in good health and CMV-seronegative. The chain couples TRBV6-5 to TRBJ1-4; maybe TRBD1 (5 bases). The CDR3 spells CASSGHAEGEKLFF. CDR3 coding DNA: TGTGCCAGCAGTGGACATGCGGAAGGTGAAAAACTGTTTTTT.